The sequence of this T cell receptor beta chain was determined in a study of T cell repertoires in cytomegalovirus infection. About the study: A matching HLA type, together with CMV infection, was signaled by public TCR beta signatures.

Per the germline V gene, CDR1 is SGHAT and CDR2 is FQNNGV. The length of the CDR3 is 15 residues. The J segment lost 4 bases and the V segment lost 5 bases, leaving 7 bases of the junction unmatched. TCRdb reprocessed the reads via MiXCR and lists one record per CDR3 protein. The data show roughly 280,000 distinct CDR3 sequences, about 13% seen once. Findings and caveats of the study: Cumulated frequencies of public TCR beta families served to identify carriers of CMV plus the relevant HLA. HLA-C-restricted CMV clonotypes gave the most frequent clonotype in two of eight donors.

With regard to this clonotype: What it binds is unknown.

Sequencing used PBMCs. V and J are TRBV11-2 and TRBJ2-1, with TRBD2 matching over 8 bases. This clonotype was sampled from a human donor in good health (CMV status not recorded). Some clones in this sample may be carry-over from other donors' samples. The CDR3 sequence is CASSPFGGGYNEQFF. CDR3 nucleotide sequence: TGTGCCAGCAGCCCTTTCGGGGGGGGATACAATGAGCAGTTCTTC.